This T cell receptor (beta chain) came from a study of cytotoxic CD8 clonotypes in ibrutinib-treated CLL. Study information: When averaged across all of the samples, the counts came to approximately 280,000 productive templates and 85,000 to 95,000 productive rearrangements.

The intended depth for sequencing was 1 in 200,000 to 1 in 1 million T cells. The protocol was immunoSEQ multiplex PCR, while the TCRdb copy is restricted to in-frame clones and leaves out a portion. The sample contains about 160,000 clones, roughly 80% of which appear only once. CDR3 length: 18 residues. Germline values: CDR1 SQVTM, CDR2 ANQGSEA. V dropped 4 bases and J dropped 0; count of bases not matched to a gene: 17. Study-wide points: Samples were collected at differing times from sustained-remission and progressing patients. Against age-matched healthy donors, baseline clonality ran higher and tracked circulating CD8+ T-cell counts.

Points on this clone: Its antigen is undetermined.

The chain combines TRBV29-1 with TRBJ2-7; 8 nucleotides match TRBD1. The starting material was PBMCs, obtained after 24 months of ibrutinib treatment. The TCR was taken from a human donor with chronic lymphocytic leukemia. The CDR3 DNA is TGCAGCGTTGGGACAGGGACGACAGTGCCGTACCACTCCTACGAGCAGTACTTC. It is translated as CSVGTGTTVPYHSYEQYF.